This T cell receptor (beta chain) was captured in a study of blood T cell repertoires in COVID-19. Libraries were prepared by immunoSEQ multiplex PCR; TCRdb keeps only in-frame clonotypes and omits some of them. The sample lists approximately 94,000 clones; approximately 86% were seen once. This TCR came from a man in his forties or fifties with active or convalescent COVID-19. The sequenced sample was peripheral blood.

CDR3 coding DNA: TGTGCCACCAGTGACAGTCCGGGACAGGGGAATCAGCCCCAGCATTTT. This encodes CATSDSPGQGNQPQHF. This chain connects TRBV24-1 to TRBJ1-5; 10 bases map to TRBD1. The CDR3 contains 16 residues. V trimming: 4 bases; J trimming: 4 bases; junction bases outside the gene matches: 6. Germline V gene lookup returns CDR1 KGHDR and CDR2 SFDVKD.